This passage covers 8 T cell receptor beta chains from one sample sequenced in a study of T cells in Graves' hyperthyroidism and ophthalmopathy. Researchers amplified the TCR beta CDR3 regions from RNA transcripts. First-round RT-PCR targeting the TCR CDR3 was performed with the HTBI primer set. From the multiplex PCR reads, TCRdb called clonotypes with MiXCR, one entry per CDR3 protein. This table holds 400,000 to 550,000 distinct CDR3 sequences, around a quarter found once. The sample consisted of blood. Receptors originate from a woman aged 25 to 39 with Graves' ophthalmopathy.

V gene TRBV10-3 combines with J gene TRBJ2-7; either TRBD1 or TRBD2 may supply D (6 bases each). V lost 4 bases and J 4 bases, leaving 14 bases between the germline ends. This CDR3 is 14 amino acids long. Germline CDR1 is ENHRY and CDR2 is SYGVKD. The DNA of the CDR3 is TGTGCCATCAGTGCGAAGGGGGGAGAGTACGAGCAGTACTTC. Translation: CAISAKGGEYEQYF.

The V gene is TRBV15, the J gene TRBJ2-2; D not certain. The germline gives CDR1 LNHNV, CDR2 YYDKDF (reference sequence). This CDR3 contains 15 residues. Trimming cost V 0 bases and J 5 bases, with 10 bases left between them. CDR3 sequence reads: CATSREPLGTGELFF. CDR3 nucleotides: TGTGCCACCAGCAGAGAGCCTCTAGGTACCGGGGAGCTGTTTTTT.

This clonotype was recorded at least ten times. V is TRBV12-3 or TRBV12-4 and J is TRBJ2-3; D not certain. CDR3 size: 17 residues. The ends were cut back, 7 bases at V and 0 bases at J, with 20 bases in the middle. CDR3 DNA sequence: TGTGCCAGCACCAATCTTCGACTGGTCACTAGCACAGATACGCAGTATTTT. Encoded protein: CASTNLRLVTSTDTQYF.

This clonotype was detected once. This chain links TRBV5-4 with TRBJ2-7; 7 positions agree with TRBD2. Germline CDR1 reads SGHNT; CDR2 reads YYREEE (reference sequence). The CDR3 consists of 17 residues. Germline trimming cut 0 bases from V and 0 bases from J; bases unmatched to any gene: 9. The DNA for the CDR3 is TGTGCCAGCAGCTTGGGGGTTAGCGGGCTTAGCTCCTACGAGCAGTACTTC. This gives the protein CASSLGVSGLSSYEQYF.

This clonotype has at least ten counts. V and J are TRBV2 and TRBJ1-1; the D is unclear. Between the trimmed V and J ends, which lost 8 bases and 1 base, there was a span of 8 bases. Germline lookup yields CDR1 SNHLY and CDR2 FYNNEI. This CDR3 has 12 amino acids. The CDR3 coding sequence is TGTGCCAGCCGTCAGCAGAACACTGAAGCTTTCTTT. This sequence encodes CASRQQNTEAFF.

This clonotype was counted many times. CDR3 DNA: TGTGCCAGTGGGTTGGAATTCGGGGAGCTGTTTTTT. Translating it yields CASGLEFGELFF. This chain links TRBV19 with TRBJ2-2; D remains ambiguous. V lost 8 bases and J 7 bases, leaving 11 bases between the germline ends. Germline CDR1 and CDR2: LNHDA and SQIVND (reference sequence). This CDR3 has 12 amino acids. The full variable domain, rest sourced from reference TRBV19 and TRBJ2-2, is DGGITQSPKYLFRKEGQNVTLSCEQNLNHDAMYWYRQDPGQGLRLIYYSQIVNDFQKGDIAEGYSVSREKKESFPLTVTSAQKNPTAFYLCASGLEFGELFFGEGSRLTVL.

This clonotype was recorded many times. This sequence joins TRBV10-3 and TRBJ2-3; 7 bases map to TRBD1. The CDR3 is made up of 14 amino acids. Germline CDR1 is ENHRY and CDR2 is SYGVKD. V was clipped by 4 bases and J by 2 bases; unmatched bases: 3. CDR3 coding DNA: TGTGCCATCAGTGGGGGACAGTCCACAGATACGCAGTATTTT. Its protein product is CAISGGQSTDTQYF.

This clonotype appeared many times. CDR3 region: CASSLTRDRLNTEAFF. The CDR3 DNA reads as TGTGCCAGCAGTTTGACGAGGGACAGATTAAACACTGAAGCTTTCTTT. The chain has TRBV27 and TRBJ1-1; 7 positions match TRBD1. The ends lost 3 bases at V and 2 bases at J; junction bases unmatched: 9. Germline V gene data show CDR1 as MNHEY and CDR2 as SMNVEV (reference sequence). The CDR3 length is 16 residues.